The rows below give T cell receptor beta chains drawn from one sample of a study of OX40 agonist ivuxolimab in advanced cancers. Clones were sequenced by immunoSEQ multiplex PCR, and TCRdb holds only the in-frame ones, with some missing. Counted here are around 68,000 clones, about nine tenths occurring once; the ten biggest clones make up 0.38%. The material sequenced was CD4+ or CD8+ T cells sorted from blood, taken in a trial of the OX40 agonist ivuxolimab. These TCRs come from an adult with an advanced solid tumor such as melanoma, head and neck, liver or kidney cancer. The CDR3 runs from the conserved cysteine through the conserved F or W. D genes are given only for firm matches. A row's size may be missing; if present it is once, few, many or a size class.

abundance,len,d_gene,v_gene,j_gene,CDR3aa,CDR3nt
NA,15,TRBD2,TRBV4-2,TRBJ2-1,CASSQGPGTNNEQFF,TGTGCCAGCAGCCAAGGCCCTGGGACTAATAATGAGCAGTTCTTC
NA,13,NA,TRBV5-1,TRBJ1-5,CASSLTGPQPQHF,TGCGCCAGCAGCCTTACAGGGCCCCAGCCCCAGCATTTT
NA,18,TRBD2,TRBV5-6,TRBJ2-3,CASSDLTSGGANTDTQYF,TGTGCCAGCAGCGACCTGACTAGCGGGGGGGCAAACACAGATACGCAGTATTTT
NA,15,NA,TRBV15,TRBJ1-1,CATSRGSHLNTEAFF,TGTGCCACCAGCAGAGGCTCACATCTGAACACTGAAGCTTTCTTT
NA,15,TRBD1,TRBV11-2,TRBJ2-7,CASSFRDRTTYEQYF,TGTGCCAGCAGCTTCCGGGACAGGACAACCTACGAGCAGTACTTC
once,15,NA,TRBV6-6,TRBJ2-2,CASSPGQTNTGELFF,TGTGCCAGCAGTCCGGGACAAACGAACACCGGGGAGCTGTTTTTT
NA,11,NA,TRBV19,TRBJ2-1,CASSALNEQFF,TGTGCCAGTAGTGCCCTAAATGAGCAGTTCTTC
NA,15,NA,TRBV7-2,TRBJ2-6,CASSPRGPGANVLTF,TGTGCCAGCAGCCCGAGGGGTCCTGGGGCCAACGTCCTGACTTTC
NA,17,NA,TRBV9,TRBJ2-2,CASSPRGTASNTGELFF,TGTGCCAGCAGCCCCCGGGGGACAGCTTCGAACACCGGGGAGCTGTTTTTT
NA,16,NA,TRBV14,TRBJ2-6,CASSPSTSSGANVLTF,TGTGCCAGCAGCCCCAGTACGAGCTCTGGGGCCAACGTCCTGACTTTC
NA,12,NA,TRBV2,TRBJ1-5,CASTGSNQPQHF,TGTGCCAGCACGGGGTCAAATCAGCCCCAGCATTTT
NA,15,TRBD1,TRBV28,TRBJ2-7,CASSPGDRGGDEQYF,TGTGCCAGCAGTCCCGGTGACAGGGGTGGCGACGAGCAGTACTTC
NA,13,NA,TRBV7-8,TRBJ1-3,CASSTGSGNTIYF,TGTGCCAGCAGCACCGGATCAGGAAACACCATATATTTT
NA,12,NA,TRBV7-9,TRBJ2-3,CASSLEGGSQYF,TGTGCCAGCAGCTTAGAGGGCGGTTCGCAGTATTTT
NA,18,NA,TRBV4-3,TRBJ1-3,CASSQVFAGHFSGNTIYF,TGCGCCAGCAGCCAAGTTTTTGCAGGGCACTTCTCTGGAAACACCATATATTTT
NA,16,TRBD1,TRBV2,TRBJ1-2,CASTSRDRGIFDGYTF,TGTGCCAGCACATCCCGGGACAGGGGCATTTTTGATGGCTACACCTTC
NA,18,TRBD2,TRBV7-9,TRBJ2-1,CASSLPPRLAGLRNEQFF,TGTGCCAGCAGCTTACCGCCCAGACTAGCGGGGTTGCGCAATGAGCAGTTCTTC
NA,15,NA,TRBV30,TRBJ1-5,CAWSRGGERGQPQHF,TGTGCCTGGAGTAGGGGGGGCGAGAGAGGTCAGCCCCAGCATTTT
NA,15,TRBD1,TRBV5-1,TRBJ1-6,CASSRGGTENSPLHF,TGCGCCAGCAGCCGCGGGGGGACAGAGAATTCACCCCTCCACTTT
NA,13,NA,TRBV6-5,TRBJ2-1,CASSLRRYNEQFF,TGTGCCAGCAGTCTACGGAGGTACAATGAGCAGTTCTTC
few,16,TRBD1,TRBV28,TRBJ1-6,CASSLWWGQGNSPLHF,TGTGCCAGCAGTTTATGGTGGGGACAGGGTAATTCACCCCTCCACTTT
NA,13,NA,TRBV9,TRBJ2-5,CASSLTGEETQYF,TGTGCCAGCAGCCTCACTGGGGAGGAGACCCAGTACTTC
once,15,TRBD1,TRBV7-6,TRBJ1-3,CASSLARGLGNTIYF,TGTGCCAGCAGCTTAGCCAGGGGGCTGGGTAACACCATATATTTT
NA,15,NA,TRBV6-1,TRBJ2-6,CASSDMPSGANVLTF,TGTGCCAGCAGTGATATGCCCTCTGGGGCCAACGTCCTGACTTTC
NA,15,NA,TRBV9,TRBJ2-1,CASSVGGTMGNEQFF,TGTGCCAGCAGCGTAGGAGGGACCATGGGCAATGAGCAGTTCTTC
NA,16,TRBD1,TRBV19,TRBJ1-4,CASSKGQAVTNEKLFF,TGTGCCAGTAGTAAGGGACAGGCGGTAACTAATGAAAAACTGTTTTTT
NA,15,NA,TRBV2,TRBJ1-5,CASSEAGAANQPQHF,TGTGCCAGCAGTGAAGCGGGGGCAGCGAATCAGCCCCAGCATTTT
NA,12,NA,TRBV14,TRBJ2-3,CASSLSADTQYF,TGTGCCAGCAGCCTGAGCGCAGATACGCAGTATTTT
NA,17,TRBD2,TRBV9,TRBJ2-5,CASSQTGTSGGQETQYF,TGTGCCAGCAGCCAAACCGGGACTAGCGGGGGCCAAGAGACCCAGTACTTC
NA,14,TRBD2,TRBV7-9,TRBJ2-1,CASSLPSGNNEQFF,TGTGCCAGCAGCTTACCTAGCGGGAACAATGAGCAGTTCTTC
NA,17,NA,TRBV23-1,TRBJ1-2,CASSLIVEGRGIYGYTF,TGCGCCAGCAGCCTTATCGTTGAAGGGAGGGGAATCTATGGCTACACCTTC